These T cell receptor beta chains were read from a single sample in a study of blood T cells in healthy people across ages. A single record per CDR3 protein comes from TCRdb applying MiXCR to the 5' RACE reads. The data show roughly 550,000 distinct CDR3 sequences, approximately 25% seen once. The sample also formed part of further work on T cells of mothers and their children.

The specimen sequenced was blood. These receptors came from a boy aged 10-17 years in good health. The CDR3 runs from the conserved cysteine through the conserved F or W. Each record gives: J gene, V gene, clone size, D gene, CDR3 DNA, CDR3 protein. A D gene is named only where the DNA matches it firmly. Some rows mark clone size as missing; the rest say once, few, many or name a class of expanded clone.

>TRBJ2-5|TRBV28|-|TRBD1
TGTGCCTGCAGTTTGGCGGACAGGGGACCGGAGACCCAGTACTTC
CACSLADRGPETQYF
>TRBJ1-1|TRBV18|-|-
TGTGCCAGCCCACCAAAGAAGAACACTGAAGCTTTCTTT
CASPPKKNTEAFF
>TRBJ1-2|TRBV15|-|TRBD1
TGTGCCACCAGCGGAAGACAGACAGGGGTCGGCTACACCTTC
CATSGRQTGVGYTF
>TRBJ2-4|TRBV9|-|TRBD2
TGTGCCAGCAGCGAGACTAGCGGGAGCGCCAAAAACATTCAGTACTTC
CASSETSGSAKNIQYF
>TRBJ2-1|TRBV28|-|-
TGTGCCAGCAACTCGTTTCTCGGCTCGAGCTCCCACAATGAGCAGTTCTTC
CASNSFLGSSSHNEQFF
>TRBJ2-1|TRBV4-3|few|-
TGCGCCAGCAGCCAAGTCCGCTATACGGGATGGAAATACAATGAGCAGTTCTTC
CASSQVRYTGWKYNEQFF
>TRBJ1-5|TRBV9|-|TRBD1
TGTGCCAGCAGTCCAGGGGGCAGTCAGCCCCAGCATTTT
CASSPGGSQPQHF
>TRBJ2-4|TRBV7-2|-|-
TGTGCCAGCAGCTTTCTCGGCAGCTTTAAAAACATTCAGTACTTC
CASSFLGSFKNIQYF
>TRBJ2-1|TRBV29-1|-|-
TGCAGCGTTGAGGACGGGGAGGCTAGCGACTCCTACAATGAGCAGTTCTTC
CSVEDGEASDSYNEQFF
>TRBJ2-1|TRBV7-2|-|TRBD2
TGTGCCAGCAGCTTAGGCGGGAGGAGCTATGAGCAGTTCTTC
CASSLGGRSYEQFF
>TRBJ2-3|TRBV20-1|many|-
TGCAGTGCGAGCTCCACAGATACGCAGTATTTT
CSASSTDTQYF
>TRBJ2-2|TRBV20-1|few|-
TGCAGTGCTGCCGACAGCACCGGGGAGCTGTTTTTT
CSAADSTGELFF